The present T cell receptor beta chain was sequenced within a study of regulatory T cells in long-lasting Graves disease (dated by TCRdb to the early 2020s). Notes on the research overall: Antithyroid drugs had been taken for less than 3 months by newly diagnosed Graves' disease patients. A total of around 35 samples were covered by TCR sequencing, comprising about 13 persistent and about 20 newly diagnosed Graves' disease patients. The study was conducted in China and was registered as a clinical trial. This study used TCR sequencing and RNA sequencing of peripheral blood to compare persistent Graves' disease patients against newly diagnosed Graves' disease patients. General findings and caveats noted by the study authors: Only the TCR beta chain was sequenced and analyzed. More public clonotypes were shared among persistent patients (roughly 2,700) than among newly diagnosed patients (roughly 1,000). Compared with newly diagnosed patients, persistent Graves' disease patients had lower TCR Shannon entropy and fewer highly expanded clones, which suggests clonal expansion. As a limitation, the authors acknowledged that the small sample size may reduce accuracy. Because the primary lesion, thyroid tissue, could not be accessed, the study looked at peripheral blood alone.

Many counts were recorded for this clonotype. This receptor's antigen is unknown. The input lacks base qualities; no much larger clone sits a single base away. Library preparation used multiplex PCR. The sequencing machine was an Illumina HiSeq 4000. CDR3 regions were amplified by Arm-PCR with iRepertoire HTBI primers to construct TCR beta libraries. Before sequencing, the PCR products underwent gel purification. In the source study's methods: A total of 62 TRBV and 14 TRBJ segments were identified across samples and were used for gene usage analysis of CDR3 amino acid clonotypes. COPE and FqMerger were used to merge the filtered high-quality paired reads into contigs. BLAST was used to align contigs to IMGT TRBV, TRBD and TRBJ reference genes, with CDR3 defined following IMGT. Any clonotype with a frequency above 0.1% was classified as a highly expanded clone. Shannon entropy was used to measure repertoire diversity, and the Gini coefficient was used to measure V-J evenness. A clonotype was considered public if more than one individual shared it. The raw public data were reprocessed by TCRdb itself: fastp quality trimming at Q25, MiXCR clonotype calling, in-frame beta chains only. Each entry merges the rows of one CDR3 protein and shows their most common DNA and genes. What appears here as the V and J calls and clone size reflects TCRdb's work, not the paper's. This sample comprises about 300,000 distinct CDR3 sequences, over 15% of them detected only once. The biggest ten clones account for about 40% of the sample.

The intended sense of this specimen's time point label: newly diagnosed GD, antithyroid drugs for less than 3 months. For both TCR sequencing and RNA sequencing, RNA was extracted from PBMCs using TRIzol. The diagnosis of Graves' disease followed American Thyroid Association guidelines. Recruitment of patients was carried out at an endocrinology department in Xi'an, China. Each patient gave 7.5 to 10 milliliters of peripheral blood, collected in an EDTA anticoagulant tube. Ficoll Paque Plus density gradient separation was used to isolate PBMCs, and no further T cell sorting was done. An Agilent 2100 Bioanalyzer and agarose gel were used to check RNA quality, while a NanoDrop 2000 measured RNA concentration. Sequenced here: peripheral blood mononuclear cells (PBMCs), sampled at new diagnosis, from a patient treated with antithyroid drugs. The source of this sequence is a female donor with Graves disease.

For the CDR3, the sequence is CASSVAGQPWNEQFF. The bases are TGTGCCAGCAGCGTAGCGGGACAGCCCTGGAATGAGCAGTTCTTC. The chain is made from TRBV9 and TRBJ2-1, and TRBD1 aligns with 7 junction nucleotides. The germline V end is reduced by 0 bases and the J end by 7 bases; junction bases left unmatched: 7. According to the germline V gene, CDR1 reads SGDLS and CDR2 reads YYNGEE. The CDR3 goes from the cysteine to the phenylalanine over 15 residues. This entry keeps only the CDR3 DNA: 45 bases, framed from base 1.